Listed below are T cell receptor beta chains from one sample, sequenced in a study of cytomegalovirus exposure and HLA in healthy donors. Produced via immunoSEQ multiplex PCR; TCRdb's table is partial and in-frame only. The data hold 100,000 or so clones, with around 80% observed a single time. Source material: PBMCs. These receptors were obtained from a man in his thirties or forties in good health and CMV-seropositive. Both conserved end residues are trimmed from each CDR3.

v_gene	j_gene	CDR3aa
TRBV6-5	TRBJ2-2	ASSRQGWDTGELF
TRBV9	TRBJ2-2	ASSPPPAGTGGNTGELF
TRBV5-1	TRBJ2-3	ASTRLAGGTDTQY
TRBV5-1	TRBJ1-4	ASSLAPGTGREKLF
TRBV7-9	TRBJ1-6	ASSLGQPNSPLH
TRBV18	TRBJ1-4	ASSVGQATNEKLF
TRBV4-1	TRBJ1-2	ASSEPGQLYGYT
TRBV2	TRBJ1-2	ASSDIGYGYT
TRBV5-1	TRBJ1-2	ASRPTPNYGYT
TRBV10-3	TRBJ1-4	AISEAGGLEKLF
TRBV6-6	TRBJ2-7	ASSKTGASYEQY
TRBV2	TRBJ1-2	ASSELAGYT
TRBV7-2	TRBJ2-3	ASSLALAGGMDTQY
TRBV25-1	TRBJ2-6	ASSSGGVWVSGANVLT
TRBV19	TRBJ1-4	ASSTTTHATNEKLF
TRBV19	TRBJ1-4	ASSSVEKLF
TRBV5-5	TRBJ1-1	ASSLGHTNTEAF
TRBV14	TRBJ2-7	ASSPPLAGVDEQY
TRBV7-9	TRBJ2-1	ASSLRDAAGEQF
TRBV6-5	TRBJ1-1	ASRAAVNTEAF
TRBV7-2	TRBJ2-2	ASRPGGNTGELF
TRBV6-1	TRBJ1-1	ASSEAPAGSNTEAF
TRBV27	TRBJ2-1	ASSLRGGGHNEQF
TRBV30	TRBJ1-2	AWSAGQGVLFGYT
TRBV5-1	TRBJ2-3	ASRRTGEDTQY
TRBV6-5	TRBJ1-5	ASSPQSNQPQH
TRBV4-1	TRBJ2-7	ASSHRSSGEQY
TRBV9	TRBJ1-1	ASSVGDSPFRNTEAF
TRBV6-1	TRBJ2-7	ASSEVGIQVQY
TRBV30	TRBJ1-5	AWSGQGTQPQH
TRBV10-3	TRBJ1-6	AISLQGPENSPLH
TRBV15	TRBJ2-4	ATSRAGDPWPY
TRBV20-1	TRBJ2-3	SAASGDTQY
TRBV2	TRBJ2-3	ASKRTGGRQPSTDTQY
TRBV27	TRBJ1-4	ASSRRQGDEKLF
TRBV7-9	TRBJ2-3	ASSPAGAADTQY
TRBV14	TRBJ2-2	ASSPIGLNTGELF
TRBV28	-	ASSSPKISGQGGNYEQY
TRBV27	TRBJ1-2	ASSPTGNYGYT
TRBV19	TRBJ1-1	ASSIDRAYTEAF
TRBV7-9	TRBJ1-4	ASSRQGVNEKLF